The sequence of this T cell receptor (beta chain) was determined in a study of T cells in tuberculosis. Some clones are missing from TCRdb's copy, which holds only in-frame ones; the method was immunoSEQ multiplex PCR. Of tens of thousands of clones listed, roughly 95% are singletons. Losses at the gene ends were 11 bases for V and 4 bases for J; bases not matched to a gene: 12. Germline CDR1 reads SNHLY; CDR2 reads FYNNEI. The CDR3 has 14 amino acids. The receptor was isolated from a donor aged 10 to 29 with latent tuberculosis or without tuberculosis infection. Specimen: PBMCs. This rearrangement joins TRBV2 to TRBJ2-7, with 9 bases lining up with TRBD2. The CDR3 loop is CAASLPGLAYEQYF. In DNA, the CDR3 is TGTGCCGCTTCTCTTCCGGGACTAGCTTACGAGCAGTACTTC.